The present T cell receptor beta chain was sequenced within a study of regulatory T cells in long-lasting Graves disease. Overall study findings and caveats: TRBV28 was favored in persistent disease, as were TRBJ1-2 and TRBJ2-5.

CDR3-region Arm-PCR and iRepertoire HTBI primers produced the TCR beta libraries. TCRdb re-called the multiplex PCR reads through MiXCR, storing one row per CDR3 protein. The data hold roughly 400,000 distinct CDR3 sequences, with about 21% observed a single time. Time point reported: persistent/refractory GD, antithyroid drugs over 5 years with positive TRAb. RNA extracted from PBMCs served as the sequencing template. Collection of peripheral blood (about 8.8 milliliters) was done using EDTA tubes. There are 15 residues in the CDR3. CDR1 MDHEN and CDR2 SYDVKM come from the germline V gene. Details on this clonotype: The antigen remains unidentified. A much larger clone differs from this one at a single base, so this may be a read error.

The chain combines TRBV28 with TRBJ2-5, with 7 bases lining up with TRBD1. This sequence was found in a female donor with Graves disease. Sequences were derived from peripheral blood mononuclear cells (PBMCs), sampled when the disease was refractory, from a patient treated with antithyroid drugs. CDR3 sequence reads: CAGSLSAGGQETQYF. CDR3 nucleotides: TGTGCCGGCAGTTTATCAGCAGGGGGCCAAGAGACCCAGTACTTC.